The 29 T cell receptor beta chains below all came from one sample that was sequenced in a study of post-analysis software for immune sequencing data. Study results and caveats: Four or five TRBV segments, TRBV5-6, TRBV5-1 and TRBV20-1 among them, were found more frequent in patients than controls.

Their antigen targets remain unknown. Unique molecular identifiers were present in the TCR beta cDNA libraries. Each CDR3 protein gets one entry after TCRdb re-called the PCR reads with MiXCR. The table includes under 900,000 distinct CDR3 sequences, approximately 53% detected once. Sequencing was done on a sample of blood. These receptor sequences come from a girl aged 5 to 17 with multiple sclerosis.

This chain joins TRBV20-1 and TRBJ2-4, with TRBD1 matching 11 bases. The J call may be mistaken, given a closer DNA end match to TRBJ2-7. Looked up from germline, CDR1 is DFQATT and CDR2 is SNEGSKA (reference sequence). The CDR3 sequence is 14 residues long. This CDR3 is CSAPGQGGTYEQYF. The CDR3 region has the DNA TGCAGTGCCCCGGGACAGGGGGGCACCTACGAGCAGTACTTC.

This clonotype appeared a few times. The genes are TRBV12-3 or TRBV12-4 and TRBJ2-3; tentatively, D is TRBD2 (5 bases). CDR3 size: 14 residues. Trimming left V 5 bases short and J 2 bases short, with 11 bases between. CDR3 bases: TGTGCCAGCAGTATCCCCGGGGTCACAGATACGCAGTATTTT. Amino acids: CASSIPGVTDTQYF.

This chain uses TRBV5-1 with TRBJ1-2; D is unresolved. The CDR3 has 12 residues. Germline V gives CDR1 SGHRS, CDR2 YFSETQ. V gave up 5 bases and J gave up 3 bases, with 8 bases separating them. For the CDR3, the DNA is TGCGCCAGCAGTGACGCTTACTATGGCTACACCTTC. Protein sequence: CASSDAYYGYTF. Together with reference TRBV5-1 and TRBJ1-2, the CDR3 gives the full variable domain: KAGVTQTPRYLIKTRGQQVTLSCSPISGHRSVSWYQQTPGQGLQFLFEYFSETQRNKGNFPGRFSGRQFSNSRSEMNVSTLELGDSALYLCASSDAYYGYTFGSGTRLTVV.

This chain uses TRBV29-1 with TRBJ2-3, with 8 bases identical to TRBD2. CDR1 is SQVTM, CDR2 ANQGSEA, per germline. This CDR3 contains 16 residues. Unmatched junction bases numbered 13, after V lost 3 bases and J lost 5 bases. The CDR3 protein is CSVDDIAGTTGDTQYF. CDR3 in DNA: TGCAGCGTTGACGATATAGCGGGGACGACCGGAGATACGCAGTATTTT.

This chain uses TRBV12-3 or TRBV12-4 with TRBJ2-7; TRBD1 is a possible D gene (7 bases). The closer fit of TRBJ2-5 to the DNA end suggests the J call may be wrong. The CDR3 spans 14 residues. This CDR3 reads CASSLIGQGGTQYF. CDR3 bases: TGTGCCAGCAGTTTAATCGGGCAGGGGGGGACCCAGTACTTC.

This chain uses TRBV6-5 with TRBJ2-5; 12 bases align to TRBD2. CDR1 and CDR2 from the germline V gene are MNHEY and SVGAGI. The length of the CDR3 is 15 residues. The V gene end was trimmed by 4 bases and the J gene end by 4 bases; junction bases not matched to a gene: 4. CDR3 nucleotide sequence: TGTGCCAGCAGTTCTAGACTAGCGGGGGCAGAGACCCAGTACTTC. Its protein product is CASSSRLAGAETQYF.

There are a few counts of this clonotype. The V call is TRBV10-3, the J call TRBJ1-2; D remains unclear. This CDR3 is 15 amino acids long. V was pared by 2 bases and J by 2 bases, with 12 bases between. Per germline, CDR1 ENHRY and CDR2 SYGVKD. The CDR3 here is CAISETRTENYGYTF. The CDR3 nucleotides are TGTGCCATCAGTGAGACCCGGACGGAGAACTATGGCTACACCTTC.

The J gene is TRBJ2-5, the V gene TRBV7-9, with D perhaps matching TRBD2 (5 bases). Trimming took 1 base from V and 11 from J, leaving 17 bases between them. Germline CDR1 and CDR2: SEHNR and FQNEAQ (reference sequence). CDR3 length: 14 residues. The CDR3: CASSLEHGGNGQYF. The CDR3 DNA sequence: TGTGCCAGCAGCTTAGAACATGGAGGTAACGGGCAGTACTTC.

The V gene is TRBV7-2, the J gene TRBJ2-7; no firm D call. Germline V gene lookup returns CDR1 SGHTA and CDR2 FQGNSA. This CDR3 has 15 residues. The V gene lost 6 bases and the J gene lost 0 bases, with 15 bases spanning the gap. CDR3 DNA sequence: TGTGCCAGCAGTTACGACAAGACCGCCTCCTACGAGCAGTACTTC. Translated: CASSYDKTASYEQYF.

The chain employs TRBV15 and TRBJ1-5; the D is unclear. Germline assignment: CDR1 LNHNV and CDR2 YYDKDF (reference sequence). The CDR3 length is 13 residues. Trimming removed 2 bases from V and 8 bases from J, with 10 bases in between. CDR3: CATSRSGIEPQHF. The CDR3 nucleotides read TGTGCCACCAGCAGATCCGGTATTGAGCCCCAGCATTTT.

V usage is TRBV7-8 and J usage is TRBJ2-3, with 7 bases fitting TRBD1. V was clipped by 4 bases and J by 1 base; unmatched bases: 5. Germline V CDR1 and CDR2: SGHVS, FQNEAQ. CDR3 length equals 15 residues. The CDR3: CASSSQGVGTDTQYF. The CDR3 DNA reads as TGTGCCAGCAGCTCCCAGGGGGTTGGCACAGATACGCAGTATTTT.

The genes are TRBV20-1 and TRBJ2-1, with 9 bases matching TRBD2. CDR3 length: 12 amino acids. Germline V gene data show CDR1 as DFQATT and CDR2 as SNEGSKA (reference sequence). After removal of 7 bases from V and 9 bases from J, the junction contained 7 bases not matched to a gene. The CDR3 DNA reads as TGCAGTGTAACGGCGGGAGGGCTTGAGCAGTTCTTC. This encodes CSVTAGGLEQFF.

The chain is built from TRBV20-1 and TRBJ2-7; 9 bases map to TRBD1. The V segment lost 4 bases and the J segment 0 bases; nucleotides outside the gene matches: 7. Germline values: CDR1 DFQATT, CDR2 SNEGSKA (reference sequence). The CDR3 is 15 residues long. The CDR3: CSAMDRGQPSYEQYF. The CDR3 DNA reads TGCAGTGCTATGGACAGGGGACAGCCCTCCTACGAGCAGTACTTC.

The CDR3 nucleotides are TGTGCCACCAGCAGAGCGGGGCAAGAGCAGTACTTC. It encodes CATSRAGQEQYF. This chain joins TRBV15 and TRBJ2-4, with D possibly being TRBD1 or TRBD2 (5 bases each). Germline CDR1 is LNHNV and CDR2 is YYDKDF (reference sequence). CDR3 length: 12 residues. Trimming removed 1 base at V and 13 bases at J, with 11 bases between.

There are a few counts of this clonotype. V usage is TRBV20-1 and J usage is TRBJ2-7; D assignment may be TRBD1 or TRBD2 (5 bases each). CDR3 length: 13 amino acids. Germline V lookup: CDR1 DFQATT, CDR2 SNEGSKA (reference sequence). This CDR3 is CPSRQGPLYEQYF. The DNA of the CDR3 is TGCCCCTCGCGGCAGGGACCCCTCTACGAGCAGTACTTC.

The chain carries TRBV12-5 and TRBJ2-1, with TRBD1 matching over 9 bases. CDR3 length equals 17 residues. Germline loops: CDR1 LGHNT, CDR2 FRNRAP. The junction had 14 bases not matched to a gene; V was cut back by 6 bases and J by 5 bases. CDR3 DNA sequence: TGTGCTAGTGGGTTATTCACCTCGACAGGGGGTAACAATGAGCAGTTCTTC. Its protein product is CASGLFTSTGGNNEQFF.

V is TRBV6-5 and J is TRBJ2-7; 7 bases fit TRBD1. This CDR3 has 12 amino acids. The V segment lost 5 bases and the J segment 6 bases; nucleotides outside the gene matches: 4. The germline gives CDR1 MNHEY, CDR2 SVGAGI. The chain's CDR3 is CASSHRGSEQYF. CDR3 in DNA: TGTGCCAGCAGTCACAGGGGCTCCGAGCAGTACTTC.

The J gene is TRBJ2-7, the V gene TRBV7-2; D is perhaps TRBD2 (5 bases). Trimming pared 0 bases from V and 0 bases from J, leaving 15 bases between. CDR3 size: 17 residues. Germline V gene lookup returns CDR1 SGHTA and CDR2 FQGNSA. The CDR3 sequence is CASSLAQFDYISYEQYF. CDR3 coding DNA: TGTGCCAGCAGCTTAGCGCAGTTCGACTATATCTCCTACGAGCAGTACTTC.

The chain joins TRBV6-5 to TRBJ2-6, with D possibly matching TRBD1 (5 bases). Germline V gene sequence: CDR1 MNHEY, CDR2 SVGAGI. The CDR3 consists of 15 residues. V dropped 4 bases and J dropped 1 base, with 8 bases sitting between them. Here the CDR3 reads CASSSKGSGANVLTF. The CDR3 bases are TGTGCCAGCAGTTCCAAGGGGTCTGGGGCCAACGTCCTGACTTTC.

The chain recombines TRBV15 with TRBJ1-2, with 7 bases matching TRBD1. The CDR3 runs to 14 residues. The germline V gene has CDR1 LNHNV and CDR2 YYDKDF (reference sequence). V gave up 6 bases and J gave up 5 bases; unmatched junction bases: 9. The CDR3: CATRYVGQDYGYTF. CDR3 DNA: TGTGCCACCAGGTATGTCGGACAGGATTATGGCTACACCTTC.

The gene calls are TRBV7-6 and TRBJ1-2, with 8 bases identical to TRBD1. V shed 5 bases and J 7 bases; nucleotides not matched to a gene: 6. CDR3 size: 13 residues. Germline V gene sequence: CDR1 SGHVS, CDR2 FNYEAQ. The CDR3 bases are TGTGCCAGCAGCAAAGACAGGGGCGGTGGCTACACCTTC. Translating it yields CASSKDRGGGYTF.

This chain uses TRBV29-1 with TRBJ1-1; D not certain. Trimming took 7 bases from V and 0 from J, leaving 6 bases between them. The CDR3 is made up of 11 amino acids. Germline V gene data show CDR1 as SQVTM and CDR2 as ANQGSEA. CDR3 in DNA: TGCAGCGCCGAACTGAACACTGAAGCTTTCTTT. Its translation is CSAELNTEAFF.

In the case of this clonotype: One end of the junction fails to match germline, which may point to a read error. This sequence joins TRBV7-7 and TRBJ2-1, with unresolved D. The germline V gene encodes CDR1 SSHAT and CDR2 FNYEAQ (reference sequence). The CDR3 is made up of 15 amino acids. The CDR3: CASSPTRNSYNEQFF. The CDR3 DNA reads TGTGCTAGCAGCCCGACCCGGAACTCCTACAATGAGCAGTTCTTC.

The chain carries TRBV12-3 or TRBV12-4 and TRBJ2-3, with D perhaps matching TRBD2 (5 bases). This CDR3 region has 15 residues. V lost 5 bases and J 3 bases, leaving 15 bases between the germline ends. The CDR3 protein is CASSPATTRTDTQYF. CDR3 bases: TGTGCCAGCAGTCCGGCCACAACTAGAACAGATACGCAGTATTTT.

In DNA, the CDR3 is TGTGCCAGCAGCTCTCAAACCGGGCAGTCCTACGAGCAGTACTTC. This translates into CASSSQTGQSYEQYF. The chain joins TRBV7-9 to TRBJ2-7; D ambiguous. V dropped 4 bases and J dropped 1 base, with 14 bases sitting between them. Germline V gene sequence: CDR1 SEHNR, CDR2 FQNEAQ (reference sequence). This CDR3 contains 15 residues.

J is TRBJ1-1 and V is TRBV19; TRBD1 aligns across 8 bases. J lost 4 bases, V lost 3 bases, and 1 base had no gene match. The germline V gene has CDR1 LNHDA and CDR2 SQIVND (reference sequence). The CDR3 is 13 residues long. CDR3 sequence (DNA): TGTGCCAGTAGTATCGACAGGGGCACTGAAGCTTTCTTT. It is translated as CASSIDRGTEAFF.

The chain has TRBV6-5 and TRBJ1-2; 7 bases agree with TRBD1. The V gene's germline CDR1 is MNHEY and CDR2 SVGAGI. After removal of 6 bases from V and 7 bases from J, the junction contained 8 bases not matched to a gene. The CDR3 runs 13 residues. CDR3: CASRRQGQGGYTF. CDR3 nucleotides: TGTGCCAGCAGGCGACAGGGCCAGGGTGGCTACACCTTC.

The DNA for the CDR3 is TGTGCCAGCAGTTACTCGCCTCGACAGGTACCTGAAGCTTTCTTT. Its translation is CASSYSPRQVPEAFF. The chain is built from TRBV6-6 and TRBJ1-1; D may be TRBD1 (6 bases). Germline CDR1 is MNHNY and CDR2 is SVGAGI (reference sequence). The CDR3 sequence is 15 residues long. The V and J ends lost 0 bases and 6 bases respectively, with 14 bases between them.

This clonotype was detected once. This chain links TRBV19 with TRBJ1-2, with D perhaps TRBD1 (6 bases). The germline CDR1 and CDR2 sequences are LNHDA and SQIVND (reference sequence). Trimming removed 6 bases from V and 5 bases from J, with 16 bases in between. The CDR3 runs to 14 residues. CDR3 DNA sequence: TGTGCCAGTAGAGAGACAGGCCAATTGTATGGCTACACCTTC. Translating it yields CASRETGQLYGYTF.